This TCR beta chain was retrieved from a study of molecular identifiers for immune sequencing clone quantification. The germline V gene has CDR1 SEHNR and CDR2 FQNEAQ (reference sequence). Trimming took off 4 bases at V and 5 bases at J, with 14 bases between the two ends. CDR3 size: 15 residues. Bulk TCR libraries were made with methods that had been previously described and with listed TCR primers. TCRdb reprocessed the PCR reads with MiXCR, giving one entry per CDR3 protein. There are around 480,000 distinct CDR3 sequences in the sample; about a fifth occur only once, and approximately 0.8% lies in the top ten. This clonotype has just a few counts.

This sequence originates from a human donor in good health. Some libraries in this study had Jurkat cell RNA spiked in. Source material: naive CD8+ T cells from blood, with Jurkat cell RNA spiked in. Stated subset: FACS-sorted CD8+CD4-CCR7+CD45RA+ naive T cells. V is TRBV7-9 and J is TRBJ2-2; the D gene is possibly TRBD2 (6 bases). In DNA form, the CDR3 reads TGTGCCAGCAGCTCTCCGGCGGGATTAACCGGGGAGCTGTTTTTT. This translates into CASSSPAGLTGELFF.